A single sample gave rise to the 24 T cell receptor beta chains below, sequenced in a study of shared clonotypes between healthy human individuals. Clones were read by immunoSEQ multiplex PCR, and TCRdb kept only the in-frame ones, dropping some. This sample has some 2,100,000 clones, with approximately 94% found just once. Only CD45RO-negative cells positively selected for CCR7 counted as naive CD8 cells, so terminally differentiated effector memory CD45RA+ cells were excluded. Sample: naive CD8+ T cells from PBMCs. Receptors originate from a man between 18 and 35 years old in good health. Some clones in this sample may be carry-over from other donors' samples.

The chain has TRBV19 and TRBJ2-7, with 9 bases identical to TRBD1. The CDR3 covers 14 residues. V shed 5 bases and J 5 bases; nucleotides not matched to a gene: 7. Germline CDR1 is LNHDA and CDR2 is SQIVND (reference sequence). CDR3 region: CASSSRRDRDEQYF. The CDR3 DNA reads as TGTGCCAGTAGTTCAAGAAGGGACAGGGACGAGCAGTACTTC.

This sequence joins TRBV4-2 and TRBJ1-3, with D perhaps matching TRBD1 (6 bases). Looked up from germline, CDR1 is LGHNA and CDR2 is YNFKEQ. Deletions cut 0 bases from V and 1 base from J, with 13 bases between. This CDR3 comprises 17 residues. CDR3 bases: TGTGCCAGCAGCCAAGACGTCGGGACACTATCTGGAAACACCATATATTTT. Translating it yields CASSQDVGTLSGNTIYF.

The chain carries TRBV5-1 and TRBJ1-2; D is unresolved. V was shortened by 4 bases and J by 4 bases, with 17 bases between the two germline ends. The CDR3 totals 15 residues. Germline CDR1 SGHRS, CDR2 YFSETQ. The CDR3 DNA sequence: TGCGCCAGCAGCCCACCGGACTTTGAAGGCTATGGCTACACCTTC. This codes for CASSPPDFEGYGYTF. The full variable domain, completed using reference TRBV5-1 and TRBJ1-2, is KAGVTQTPRYLIKTRGQQVTLSCSPISGHRSVSWYQQTPGQGLQFLFEYFSETQRNKGNFPGRFSGRQFSNSRSEMNVSTLELGDSALYLCASSPPDFEGYGYTFGSGTRLTVV.

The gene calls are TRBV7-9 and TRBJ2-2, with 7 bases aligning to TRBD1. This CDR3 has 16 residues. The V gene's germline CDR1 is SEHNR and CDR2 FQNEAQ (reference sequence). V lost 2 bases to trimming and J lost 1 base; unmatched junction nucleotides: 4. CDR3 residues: CASSLLGGQNTGELFF. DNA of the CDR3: TGTGCCAGCAGCTTATTAGGGGGCCAGAACACCGGGGAGCTGTTTTTT.

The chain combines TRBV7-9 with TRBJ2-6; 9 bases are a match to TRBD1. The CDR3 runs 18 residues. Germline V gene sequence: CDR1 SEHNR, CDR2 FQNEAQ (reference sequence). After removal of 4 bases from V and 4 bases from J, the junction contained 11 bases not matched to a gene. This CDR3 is CASSSIRTGDPGANVLTF. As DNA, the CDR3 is TGTGCCAGCAGCTCTATCCGGACAGGGGACCCCGGGGCCAACGTCCTGACTTTC.

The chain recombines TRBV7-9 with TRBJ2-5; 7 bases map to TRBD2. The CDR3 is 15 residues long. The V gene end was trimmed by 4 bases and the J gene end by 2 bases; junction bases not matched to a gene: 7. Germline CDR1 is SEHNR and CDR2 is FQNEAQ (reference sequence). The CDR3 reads CASSYQRELQETQYF. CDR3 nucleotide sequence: TGTGCCAGCAGCTACCAGCGGGAACTACAAGAGACCCAGTACTTC. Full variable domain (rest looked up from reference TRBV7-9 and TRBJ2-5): DTGVSQNPRHKITKRGQNVTFRCDPISEHNRLYWYRQTLGQGPEFLTYFQNEAQLEKSRLLSDRFSAERPKGSFSTLEIQRTEQGDSAMYLCASSYQRELQETQYFGPGTRLLVL.

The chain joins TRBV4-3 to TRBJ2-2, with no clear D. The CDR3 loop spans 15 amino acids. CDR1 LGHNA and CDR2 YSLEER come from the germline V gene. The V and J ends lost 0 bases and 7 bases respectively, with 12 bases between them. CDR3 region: CASSQERTRYGELFF. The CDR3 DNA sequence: TGCGCCAGCAGCCAAGAGCGGACCAGGTACGGGGAGCTGTTTTTT.

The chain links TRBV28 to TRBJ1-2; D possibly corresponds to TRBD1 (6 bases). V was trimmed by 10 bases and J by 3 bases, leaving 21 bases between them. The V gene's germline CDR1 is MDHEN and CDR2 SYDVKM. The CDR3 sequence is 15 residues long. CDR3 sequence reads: CATYYYRVDDYGYTF. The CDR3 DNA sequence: TGTGCCACCTATTATTACAGGGTGGACGACTATGGCTACACCTTC.

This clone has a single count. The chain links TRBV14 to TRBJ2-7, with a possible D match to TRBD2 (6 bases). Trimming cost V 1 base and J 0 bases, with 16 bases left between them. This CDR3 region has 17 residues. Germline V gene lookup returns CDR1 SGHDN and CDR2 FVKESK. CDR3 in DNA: TGTGCCAGCAGCCAAGGGAGTGGAGGGGATTTCTCCTACGAGCAGTACTTC. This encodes CASSQGSGGDFSYEQYF.

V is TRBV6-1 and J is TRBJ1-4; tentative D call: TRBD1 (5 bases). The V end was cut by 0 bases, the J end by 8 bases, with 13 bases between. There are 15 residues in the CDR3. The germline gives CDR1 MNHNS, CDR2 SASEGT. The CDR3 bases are TGTGCCAGCAGTGAAGCTTTCAGGGCGGCCGAAAAACTGTTTTTT. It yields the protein CASSEAFRAAEKLFF.

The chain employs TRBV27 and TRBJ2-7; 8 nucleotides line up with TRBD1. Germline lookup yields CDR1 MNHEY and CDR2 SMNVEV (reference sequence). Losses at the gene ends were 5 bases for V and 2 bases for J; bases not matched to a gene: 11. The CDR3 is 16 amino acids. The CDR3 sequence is CASSPSRGLLTYEQYF. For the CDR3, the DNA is TGTGCCAGCAGTCCATCCAGGGGGCTTCTTACCTACGAGCAGTACTTC.

CDR3 protein: CASSEGQENQPQHF. As DNA, the CDR3 is TGTGCCAGCAGTGAAGGACAGGAGAATCAGCCCCAGCATTTT. The V call is TRBV2, the J call TRBJ1-5, with D possibly being TRBD1 (6 bases). V was pared by 1 base and J by 4 bases, with 8 bases between. The CDR3 consists of 14 residues. Germline-derived CDR1 and CDR2 are SNHLY and FYNNEI.

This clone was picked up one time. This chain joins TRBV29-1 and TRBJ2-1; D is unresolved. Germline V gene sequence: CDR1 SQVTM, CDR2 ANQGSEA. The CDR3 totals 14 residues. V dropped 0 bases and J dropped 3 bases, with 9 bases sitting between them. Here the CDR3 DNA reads TGCAGCGTTGAAGACCGGACCTACTACAATGAGCAGTTCTTC. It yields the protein CSVEDRTYYNEQFF.

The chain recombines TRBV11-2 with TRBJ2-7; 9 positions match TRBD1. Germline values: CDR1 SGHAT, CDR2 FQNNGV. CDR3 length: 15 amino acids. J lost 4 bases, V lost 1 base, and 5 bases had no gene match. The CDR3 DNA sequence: TGTGCCAGCAGCTTAGGGGGGACAGGGATATACGAGCAGTACTTC. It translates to CASSLGGTGIYEQYF.

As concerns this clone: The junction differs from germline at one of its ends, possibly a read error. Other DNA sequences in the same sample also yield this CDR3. The CDR3 protein is CAIREGNTEAFF. CDR3 nucleotide sequence: TGTGCCATCCGTGAGGGGAACACTGAAGCTTTCTTT. V usage is TRBV10-3 and J usage is TRBJ1-1; D is undetermined. CDR3 size: 12 residues. Germline V CDR1 and CDR2: ENHRY, SYGVKD.

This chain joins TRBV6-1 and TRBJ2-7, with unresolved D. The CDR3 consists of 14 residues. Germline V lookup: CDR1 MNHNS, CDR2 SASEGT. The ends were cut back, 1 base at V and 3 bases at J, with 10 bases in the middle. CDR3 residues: CASSEEGRHYEQYF. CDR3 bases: TGTGCCAGCAGTGAAGAAGGAAGACACTACGAGCAGTACTTC.

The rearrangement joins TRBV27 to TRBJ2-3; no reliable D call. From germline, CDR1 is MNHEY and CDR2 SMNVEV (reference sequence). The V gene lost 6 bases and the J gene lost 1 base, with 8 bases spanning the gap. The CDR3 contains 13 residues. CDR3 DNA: TGTGCCAGCAGGGACCTGGGCACAGATACGCAGTATTTT. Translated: CASRDLGTDTQYF.

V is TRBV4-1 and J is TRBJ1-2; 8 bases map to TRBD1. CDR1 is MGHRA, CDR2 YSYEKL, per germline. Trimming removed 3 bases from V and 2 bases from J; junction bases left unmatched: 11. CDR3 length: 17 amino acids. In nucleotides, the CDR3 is TGCGCCAGCAGCCACACCGGGACAGGTTTTGTAAACTATGGCTACACCTTC. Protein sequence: CASSHTGTGFVNYGYTF.

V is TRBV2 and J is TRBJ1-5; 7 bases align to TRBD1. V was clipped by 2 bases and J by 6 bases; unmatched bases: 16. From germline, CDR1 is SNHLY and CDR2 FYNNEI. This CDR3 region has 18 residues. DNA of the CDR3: TGTGCCAGCAGTGAATTCAAAATTAGGGGGCCGTACGGTCAGCCCCAGCATTTT. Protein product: CASSEFKIRGPYGQPQHF.

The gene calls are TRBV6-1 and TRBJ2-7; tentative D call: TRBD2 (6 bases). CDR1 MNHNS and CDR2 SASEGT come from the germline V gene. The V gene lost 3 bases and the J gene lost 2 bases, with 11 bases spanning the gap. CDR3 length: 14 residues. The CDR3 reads CASSDRDFPYEQYF. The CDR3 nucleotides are TGTGCCAGCAGTGATCGGGACTTCCCCTACGAGCAGTACTTC.

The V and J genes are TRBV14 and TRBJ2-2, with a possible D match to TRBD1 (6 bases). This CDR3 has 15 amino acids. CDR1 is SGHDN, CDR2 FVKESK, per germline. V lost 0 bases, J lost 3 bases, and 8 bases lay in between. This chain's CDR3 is CASSQDRGYTGELFF. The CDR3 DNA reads TGTGCCAGCAGCCAAGACAGGGGATACACCGGGGAGCTGTTTTTT.

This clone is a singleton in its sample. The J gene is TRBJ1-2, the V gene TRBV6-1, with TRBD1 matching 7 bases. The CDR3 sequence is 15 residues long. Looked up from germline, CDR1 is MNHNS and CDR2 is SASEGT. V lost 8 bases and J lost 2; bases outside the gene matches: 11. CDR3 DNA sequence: TGTGCCAGCTACGGGTGGGGACAGCAAAACTATGGCTACACCTTC. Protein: CASYGWGQQNYGYTF.

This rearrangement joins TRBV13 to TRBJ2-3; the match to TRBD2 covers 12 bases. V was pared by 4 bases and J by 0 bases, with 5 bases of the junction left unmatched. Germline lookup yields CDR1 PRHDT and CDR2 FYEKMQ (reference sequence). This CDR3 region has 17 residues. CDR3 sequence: CASSSASGRESTDTQYF. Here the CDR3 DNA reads TGTGCCAGCAGCTCAGCTAGCGGGAGGGAAAGCACAGATACGCAGTATTTT.

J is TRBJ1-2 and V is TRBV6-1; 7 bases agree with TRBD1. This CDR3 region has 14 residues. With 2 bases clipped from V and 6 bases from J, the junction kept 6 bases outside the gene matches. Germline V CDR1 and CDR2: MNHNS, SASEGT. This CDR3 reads CASSELGGEDGYTF. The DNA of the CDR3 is TGTGCCAGCAGTGAACTAGGGGGCGAGGATGGCTACACCTTC.